These 11 T cell receptor beta chains originate from one sample sequenced in a study of T cells in Graves' hyperthyroidism and ophthalmopathy (dated by TCRdb to between 2019 and 2020). Receptor libraries were prepared by multiplex PCR. Sequenced on an Illumina HiSeq 2000. The TCR beta CDR3 regions were amplified from the RNA transcripts. For the first round of RT-PCR on the TCR CDR3, the HTBI primer set was used together with the Qiagen OneStep RT-PCR kit. TCRdb reworked the public reads: Q25 trimming with fastp, MiXCR clone assembly, productive beta chains retained. Merged by CDR3 protein, the rows form single entries marked with the most common genes and DNA. This sample gives roughly 280,000 distinct CDR3 sequences in total; roughly 22% of them show up just once. Around 65% of the sample is in the top ten clones. The sample comprised blood. These receptors originate from a man aged 30-40 years with Graves' ophthalmopathy.

This clonotype was seen at least ten times. The chain uses TRBV28 and TRBJ2-3; a weak D match, TRBD2 (6 bases). The CDR3 runs to 16 residues. With 4 bases removed from V and 1 base from J, the gap between germline ends came to 15 bases. CDR1 and CDR2 (germline): MDHEN, SYDVKM. In nucleotides, the CDR3 is TGTGCCAGCAGTTCGCCTCCTTCGGGGGGCACAGATACGCAGTATTTT. It encodes CASSSPPSGGTDTQYF.

V and J are TRBV7-9 and TRBJ2-1; perhaps TRBD2 as D (5 bases). This CDR3 comprises 13 residues. With 4 bases removed from V and 15 bases from J, the gap between germline ends came to 19 bases. Germline V gene lookup returns CDR1 SEHNR and CDR2 FQNEAQ (reference sequence). CDR3 DNA: TGTGCCAGCAGCTCCCGAGGCCTAGCCTGGTGGTTCTTC. It yields the protein CASSSRGLAWWFF.

The genes are TRBV28 and TRBJ1-1, with 9 bases that match TRBD1. The CDR3 is 15 amino acids. V lost 6 bases to trimming and J lost 3 bases; unmatched junction nucleotides: 8. CDR1 is MDHEN, CDR2 SYDVKM, per germline. CDR3 sequence: CASRGVRDRDTEAFF. CDR3 coding DNA: TGTGCCAGCAGGGGAGTGAGGGACAGGGACACTGAAGCTTTCTTT.

The chain couples TRBV28 to TRBJ2-1; 15 nucleotides align to TRBD2. This CDR3 has 16 residues. Germline CDR1 MDHEN, CDR2 SYDVKM. V shed 5 bases and J 8 bases; nucleotides not matched to a gene: 7. CDR3: CASSRGLAGGYHEQFF. CDR3 nucleotide sequence: TGTGCCAGCAGTCGCGGACTAGCGGGAGGGTATCATGAGCAGTTCTTC.

Concerning this clonotype itself: A much larger clone lies one base from this, so it may be a read error. As the CDR3 is not closed by the conserved phenylalanine or tryptophan, this likely results from a read error. This rearrangement joins TRBV12-3 or TRBV12-4 to TRBJ1-2, with D perhaps matching TRBD1 (5 bases). V lost 7 bases and J 6 bases, leaving 18 bases between the germline ends. The CDR3 contains 14 residues. The CDR3 protein is CASTLVGGSDGYTL. The CDR3 nucleotides read TGTGCCAGCACCCTAGTGGGGGGGAGTGATGGCTACACCCTC.

This sequence joins TRBV2 and TRBJ1-3, with D maybe TRBD1 (5 bases). Deletions cut 6 bases from V and 2 bases from J, with 17 bases between. CDR1 and CDR2 from the germline V gene are SNHLY and FYNNEI. CDR3 length: 16 residues. CDR3 loop: CASSGTGGNAGNTIYF. CDR3 sequence (DNA): TGTGCCAGCAGCGGCACCGGGGGTAATGCTGGAAACACCATATATTTT. Filled out from reference TRBV2 and TRBJ1-3, the complete variable domain reads EPEVTQTPSHQVTQMGQEVILRCVPISNHLYFYWYRQILGQKVEFLVSFYNNEISEKSEIFDDQFSVERPDGSNFTLKIRSTKLEDSAMYFCASSGTGGNAGNTIYFGEGSWLTVV.

This clonotype was picked up many times. The chain links TRBV7-9 to TRBJ2-1, with TRBD2 matching 14 bases. The CDR3 runs to 16 residues. Germline V gives CDR1 SEHNR, CDR2 FQNEAQ (reference sequence). J was trimmed by 6 bases and V by 5 bases; bases with no gene match: 6. DNA of the CDR3: TGTGCCAGCAGCCCGCGGACTAGCGGGAGGCTCAATGAGCAGTTCTTC. Translation: CASSPRTSGRLNEQFF.

This clonotype appeared many times. The chain employs TRBV3-1 and TRBJ2-7, with D perhaps TRBD1 (6 bases). The CDR3 is made up of 15 amino acids. V gave up 1 base and J gave up 0 bases, with 10 bases separating them. The germline gives CDR1 LGHDT, CDR2 YNNKEL (reference sequence). CDR3 DNA: TGTGCCAGCAGCCAAGGACAGACAGGCTCCTACGAGCAGTACTTC. Its translation: CASSQGQTGSYEQYF.

At least ten counts were recorded for this clonotype. The rearrangement links TRBV6-1 to TRBJ2-1; 12 bases fit TRBD2. Losses at the gene ends were 4 bases for V and 10 bases for J; bases not matched to a gene: 8. Germline-derived CDR1 and CDR2 are MNHNS and SASEGT. The CDR3 is 15 residues long. CDR3 residues: CASSGLAGAVMEQFF. CDR3 nucleotides: TGTGCCAGCAGTGGACTAGCGGGAGCGGTTATGGAGCAGTTCTTC.

Ten or more counts support this clonotype. V is TRBV7-9 and J is TRBJ2-3, with TRBD2 matching over 9 bases. The trim removed 3 bases at V and 4 bases at J, leaving 5 bases unmatched. Germline values: CDR1 SEHNR, CDR2 FQNEAQ (reference sequence). The CDR3 sequence is 15 residues long. The chain's CDR3 is CASSFSGRRADTQYF. The CDR3 DNA follows: TGTGCCAGCAGCTTCAGCGGGAGGCGTGCAGATACGCAGTATTTT.

The rearrangement joins TRBV12-3 or TRBV12-4 to TRBJ2-6; D is ambiguous. The V gene lost 8 bases and the J gene lost 0 bases, with 5 bases spanning the gap. This CDR3 spans 13 amino acids. The CDR3 nucleotides are TGTGCCAGCGCCGGCTCTGGGGCCAACGTCCTGACTTTC. Its protein product is CASAGSGANVLTF.